This T cell receptor (beta chain) originates from a study of T cell repertoires in cytomegalovirus infection. Trimming left V 3 bases short and J 9 bases short, with 21 bases between. The CDR3 contains 17 residues. CDR1 is MNHEY and CDR2 is SMNVEV in the germline V gene (reference sequence). This clonotype appeared a few times. Its antigen remains unidentified. MiXCR was run by TCRdb on the reads, yielding one entry per CDR3 protein. The sample lists hundreds of thousands of distinct CDR3 sequences, roughly 46% occurring once. The sequence came from a human donor in good health (CMV status not recorded). Some clones in this sample may be carry-over from other donors' samples. The sequencing here drew on cultured PBMCs, taken from culture after CMV antigen stimulation. The chain carries TRBV27 and TRBJ1-6, with D perhaps TRBD1 (6 bases). CDR3 nucleotides: TGTGCCAGCAGTTTGCAGGGGTATGAGATTATAAGTTCACCCCTCCACTTT. Protein sequence: CASSLQGYEIISSPLHF.